The clone carrying this TCR beta chain showed up just a few times. Its antigen is not identified. This specimen comes from a study of cytomegalovirus exposure and HLA in healthy donors. Findings and caveats of the study: The authors enumerated under 200 TCR beta chains as linked to cytomegalovirus.

The PCR was carried out with 60 Vbeta primers and 13 Jbeta primers. Profiled with immunoSEQ multiplex PCR; TCRdb holds only in-frame clones, not every one. The sample contains 150,000 to 200,000 clones, roughly 74% of which appear only once. Germline loops: CDR1 MGHRA, CDR2 YSYEKL. Trimming shortened V by 8 bases and J by 4 bases, and 8 bases separated the two germline ends. This CDR3 is 11 amino acids long. This rearrangement joins TRBV4-1 to TRBJ1-1; tentatively, D is TRBD1 (5 bases). The sample comprised PBMCs. The TCR was taken from a woman aged 25 to 45 in good health and CMV-seropositive. The CDR3 spells CASLGVTEAFF. CDR3 nucleotides: TGCGCCAGCTTAGGGGTCACTGAAGCTTTCTTT.